This paragraph covers one TCR beta chain sequence. Here immunoSEQ multiplex PCR was the method, and the copy in TCRdb shows in-frame clones only, minus some. The table records around 300,000 clones, around 89% of them present only once. V shed 4 bases, J shed 2 bases, and the junction held 2 bases outside the gene matches. This CDR3 comprises 14 residues. Germline-derived CDR1 and CDR2 are SGHNT and YYREEE (reference sequence). This entry belongs to a study of blood T cell repertoires in COVID-19. On the study more broadly: The cDNA or gDNA used as material had been derived from T cells, B-cell-depleted T cells, or PBMCs.

Enrollees, about 18 to 95 years old, lived in approximately 25 US areas. Recovered participants had two consecutive negative NP/OP PCR tests, healthcare professional clearance, or symptom resolution. The rearrangement links TRBV5-4 to TRBJ1-2; 10 bases map to TRBD1. The clonotype originates from a woman in her 50s who had recovered from COVID-19. Sample: PBMCs or T cells enriched from blood (not recorded which). In DNA, the CDR3 is TGTGCCAGCAGCGCGGACAGGGGGAACTATGGCTACACCTTC. It encodes CASSADRGNYGYTF.